The T cell receptor beta chain under discussion was sequenced for a study of cytomegalovirus exposure and HLA in healthy donors. Regarding the study as a whole: Previously analyzed data showed that most TCR beta V segments were productive at a frequency of about 90% or about 30%.

PCR used 60 Vbeta primers and 13 Jbeta primers. Profiled with immunoSEQ multiplex PCR; TCRdb holds only in-frame clones, not every one. The table includes 55,000 to 80,000 clones, 85% detected once. A note on this clone: Its antigen is still unknown.

The germline gives CDR1 MDHEN, CDR2 SYDVKM. V lost 7 bases and J lost 6; bases outside the gene matches: 14. The CDR3 is made up of 16 amino acids. The chain has TRBV28 and TRBJ2-1; 8 bases are shared with TRBD1. Material for sequencing was PBMCs. The receptor's source is a female donor in good health and CMV-seronegative. DNA for the CDR3: TGTGCCAGCAAGTCCCTCACAGGGGGACGAGGCAATGAGCAGTTCTTC. This translates into CASKSLTGGRGNEQFF.